This TCR beta chain was profiled in a study of shared clonotypes between healthy human individuals. Genomic DNA belonging to each subset was distributed in equal measure over several immunoSEQ plates. In the authors' methods: ImmunoSEQ output lacked quality scores and full-length reads, limiting matched filtering. Sequenced by immunoSEQ multiplex PCR; TCRdb stores in-frame clones only, minus some. That table supplies the V and J calls and clone size; D and trimming were determined from the DNA. This sample has about 2 million clones, with about 94% found just once. With 1 base removed from V and 3 bases from J, the gap between germline ends came to 7 bases. The CDR3 has 13 residues. In germline, CDR1 is MDHEN, CDR2 SYDVKM. Notes on the study in general: Naive subsets typically showed greater estimated richness than memory subsets.

As regards this clone: No antigen is known for it. At the DNA level, this CDR3 is encoded by other sequences in the same sample as well.

Terminally differentiated effector memory CD45RA+ cells were excluded by CCR7 positive selection of CD45RO-negative cells. The donor cohort consisted entirely of Caucasian adults residing in Nashville, Tennessee. The chain has TRBV28 and TRBJ2-7; no clear D. This TCR derives from a man between 18 and 29 years old in good health. The sequenced sample consisted of naive CD8+ T cells sorted from blood. CDR3 nucleotide sequence: TGTGCCAGCAGTTTATTGGGGAACTACGAGCAGTACTTC. This gives the protein CASSLLGNYEQYF.